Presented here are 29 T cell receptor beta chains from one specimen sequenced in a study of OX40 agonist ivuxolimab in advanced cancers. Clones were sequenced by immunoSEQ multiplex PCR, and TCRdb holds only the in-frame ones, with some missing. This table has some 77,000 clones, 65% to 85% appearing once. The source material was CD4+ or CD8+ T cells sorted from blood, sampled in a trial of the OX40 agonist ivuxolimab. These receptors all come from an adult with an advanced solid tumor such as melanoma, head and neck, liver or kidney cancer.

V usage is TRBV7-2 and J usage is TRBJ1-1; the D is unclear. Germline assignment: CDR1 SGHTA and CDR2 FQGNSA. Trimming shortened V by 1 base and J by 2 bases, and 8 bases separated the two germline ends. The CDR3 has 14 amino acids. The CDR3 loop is CASSLGGHNTEAFF. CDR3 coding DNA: TGTGCCAGCAGCTTAGGGGGTCACAACACTGAAGCTTTCTTT.

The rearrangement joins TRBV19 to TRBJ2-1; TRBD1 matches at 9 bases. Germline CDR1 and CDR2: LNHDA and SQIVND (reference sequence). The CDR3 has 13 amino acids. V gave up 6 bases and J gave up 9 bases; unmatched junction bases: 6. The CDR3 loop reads CASSTTGGGEQFF. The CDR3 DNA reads TGTGCCAGTAGCACGACAGGGGGAGGTGAGCAGTTCTTC.

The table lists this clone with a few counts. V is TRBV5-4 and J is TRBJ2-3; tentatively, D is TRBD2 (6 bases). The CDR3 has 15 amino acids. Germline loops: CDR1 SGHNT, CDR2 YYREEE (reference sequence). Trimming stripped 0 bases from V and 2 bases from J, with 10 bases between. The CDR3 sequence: CASSLAAGTTDTQYF. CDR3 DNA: TGTGCCAGCAGCTTGGCCGCGGGGACCACAGATACGCAGTATTTT.

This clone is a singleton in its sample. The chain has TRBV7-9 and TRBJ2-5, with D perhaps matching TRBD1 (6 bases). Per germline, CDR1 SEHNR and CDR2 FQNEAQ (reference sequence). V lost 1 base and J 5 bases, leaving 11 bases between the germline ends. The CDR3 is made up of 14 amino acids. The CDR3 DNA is TGTGCCAGCAGCTTAGGTGTGCAGGGGGAGACCCAGTACTTC. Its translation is CASSLGVQGETQYF.

CDR3 sequence (DNA): TGTGCCAGCTCACTAAGCGGGGGGGCGGATTCACCCCTCCACTTT. Translating gives CASSLSGGADSPLHF. The rearrangement links TRBV18 to TRBJ1-6; weak D call: TRBD1 (6 bases). The ends were cut back, 4 bases at V and 8 bases at J, with 15 bases in the middle. The CDR3 has 15 amino acids. Germline V gene lookup returns CDR1 KGHSH and CDR2 LQKENI.

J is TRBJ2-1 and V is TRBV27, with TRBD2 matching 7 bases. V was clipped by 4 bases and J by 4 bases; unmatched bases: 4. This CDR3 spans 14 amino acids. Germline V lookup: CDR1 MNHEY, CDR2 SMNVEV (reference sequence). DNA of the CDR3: TGTGCCAGCAGTTGGAGCGGGACTTACAATGAGCAGTTCTTC. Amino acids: CASSWSGTYNEQFF.

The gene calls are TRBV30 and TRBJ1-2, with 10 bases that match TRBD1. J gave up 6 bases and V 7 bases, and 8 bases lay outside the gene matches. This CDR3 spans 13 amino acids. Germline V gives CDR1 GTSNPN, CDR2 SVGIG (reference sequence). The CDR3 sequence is CASTRQGANGYTF. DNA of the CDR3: TGTGCCTCGACCCGACAGGGGGCTAATGGCTACACCTTC.

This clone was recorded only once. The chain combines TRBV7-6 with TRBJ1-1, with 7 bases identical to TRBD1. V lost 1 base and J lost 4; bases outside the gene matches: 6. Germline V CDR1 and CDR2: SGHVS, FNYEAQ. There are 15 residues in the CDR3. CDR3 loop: CASSLVQGVGTEAFF. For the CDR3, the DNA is TGTGCCAGCAGCTTAGTTCAGGGGGTGGGCACTGAAGCTTTCTTT.

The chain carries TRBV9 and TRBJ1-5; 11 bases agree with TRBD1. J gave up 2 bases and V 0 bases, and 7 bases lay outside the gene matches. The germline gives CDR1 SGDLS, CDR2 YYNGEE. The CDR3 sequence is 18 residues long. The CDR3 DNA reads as TGTGCCAGCAGCGTAGGGAGGTGGACAGGGGGCGGCAATCAGCCCCAGCATTTT. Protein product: CASSVGRWTGGGNQPQHF.

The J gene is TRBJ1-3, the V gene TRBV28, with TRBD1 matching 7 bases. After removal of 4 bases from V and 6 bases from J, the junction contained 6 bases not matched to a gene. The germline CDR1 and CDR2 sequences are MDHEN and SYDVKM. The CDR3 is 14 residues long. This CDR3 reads CASSSGTDQNTIYF. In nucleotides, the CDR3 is TGTGCCAGCAGTTCCGGGACAGACCAAAACACCATATATTTT.

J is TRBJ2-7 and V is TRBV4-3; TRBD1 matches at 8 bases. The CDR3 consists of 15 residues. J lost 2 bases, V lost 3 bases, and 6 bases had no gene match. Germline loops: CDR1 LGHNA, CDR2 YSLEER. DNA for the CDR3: TGCGCCAGCAGCCAGGACGGGACAGGAGCCTACGAGCAGTACTTC. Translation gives CASSQDGTGAYEQYF.

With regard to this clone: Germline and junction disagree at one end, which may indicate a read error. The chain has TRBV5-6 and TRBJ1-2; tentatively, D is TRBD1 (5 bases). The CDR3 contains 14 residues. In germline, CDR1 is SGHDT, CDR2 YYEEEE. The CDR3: CASSPGTPGTHSLF. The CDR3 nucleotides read TGTGCCAGCAGTCCAGGCACACCCGGGACCCACTCCCTCTTC. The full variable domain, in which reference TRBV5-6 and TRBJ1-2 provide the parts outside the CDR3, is DAGVTQSPTHLIKTRGQQVTLRCSPKSGHDTVSWYQQALGQGPQFIFQYYEEEERQRGNFPDRFSGHQFPNYSSELNVNALLLGDSALYLCASSPGTPGTHSLFGSGTRLTVV.

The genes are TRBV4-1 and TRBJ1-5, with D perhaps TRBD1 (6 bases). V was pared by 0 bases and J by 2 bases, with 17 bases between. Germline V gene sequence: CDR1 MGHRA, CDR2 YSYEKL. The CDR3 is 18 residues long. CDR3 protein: CASSQELRGHSGNQPQHF. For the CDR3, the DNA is TGCGCCAGCAGCCAAGAACTTCGGGGGCACTCAGGCAATCAGCCCCAGCATTTT.

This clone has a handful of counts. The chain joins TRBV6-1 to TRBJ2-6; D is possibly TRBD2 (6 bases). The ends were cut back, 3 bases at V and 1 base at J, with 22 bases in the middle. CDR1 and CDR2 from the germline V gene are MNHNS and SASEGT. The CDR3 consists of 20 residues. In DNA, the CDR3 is TGTGCCAGCAGTGACCGATGGAGTGAGAGGAGGGTGTCTGGGGCCAACGTCCTGACTTTC. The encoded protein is CASSDRWSERRVSGANVLTF.

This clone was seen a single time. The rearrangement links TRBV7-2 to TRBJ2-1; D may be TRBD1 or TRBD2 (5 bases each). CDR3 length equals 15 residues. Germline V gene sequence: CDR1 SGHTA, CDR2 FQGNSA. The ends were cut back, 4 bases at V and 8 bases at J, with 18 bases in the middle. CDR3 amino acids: CASSSRGPSGDEQFF. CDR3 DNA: TGTGCCAGCAGCTCGAGGGGTCCCAGCGGCGATGAGCAGTTCTTC. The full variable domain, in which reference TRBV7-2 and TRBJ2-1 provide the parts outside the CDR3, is GAGVSQSPSNKVTEKGKDVELRCDPISGHTALYWYRQSLGQGLEFLIYFQGNSAPDKSGLPSDRFSAERTGGSVSTLTIQRTQQEDSAVYLCASSSRGPSGDEQFFGPGTRLTVL.

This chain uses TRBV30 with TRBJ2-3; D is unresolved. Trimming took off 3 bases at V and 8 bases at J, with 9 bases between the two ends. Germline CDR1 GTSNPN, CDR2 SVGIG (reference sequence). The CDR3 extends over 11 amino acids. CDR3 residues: CAWRAEGTQYF. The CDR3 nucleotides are TGTGCCTGGAGGGCTGAAGGTACGCAGTATTTT.

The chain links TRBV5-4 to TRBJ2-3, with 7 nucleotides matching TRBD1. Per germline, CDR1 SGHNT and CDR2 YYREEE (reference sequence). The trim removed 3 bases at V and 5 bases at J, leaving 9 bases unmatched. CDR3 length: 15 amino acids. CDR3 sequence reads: CASSSGQALVDTQYF. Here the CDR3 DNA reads TGTGCCAGCAGCTCAGGACAGGCGTTGGTAGATACGCAGTATTTT.

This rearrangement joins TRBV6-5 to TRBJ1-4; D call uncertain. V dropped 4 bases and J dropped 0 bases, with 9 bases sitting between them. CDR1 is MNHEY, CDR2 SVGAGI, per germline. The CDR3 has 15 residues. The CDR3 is CASSSGGATNEKLFF. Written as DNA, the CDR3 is TGTGCCAGCAGTTCGGGTGGTGCAACTAATGAAAAACTGTTTTTT.

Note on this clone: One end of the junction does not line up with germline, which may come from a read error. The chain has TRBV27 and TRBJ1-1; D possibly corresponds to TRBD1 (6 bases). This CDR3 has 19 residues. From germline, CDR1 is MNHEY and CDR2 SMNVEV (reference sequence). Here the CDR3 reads CASSLSGPGRGAWNIEAFF. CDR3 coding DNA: TGTGCCAGCAGTTTATCAGGTCCCGGTAGGGGGGCTTGGAACATTGAAGCTTTCTTT.

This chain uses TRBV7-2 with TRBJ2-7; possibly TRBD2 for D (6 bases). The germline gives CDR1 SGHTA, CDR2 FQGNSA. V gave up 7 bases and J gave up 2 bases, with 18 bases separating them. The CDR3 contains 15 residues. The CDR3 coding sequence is TGTGCCAGCACCCTACAACGGGGGTTCCCCTACGAGCAGTACTTC. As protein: CASTLQRGFPYEQYF.

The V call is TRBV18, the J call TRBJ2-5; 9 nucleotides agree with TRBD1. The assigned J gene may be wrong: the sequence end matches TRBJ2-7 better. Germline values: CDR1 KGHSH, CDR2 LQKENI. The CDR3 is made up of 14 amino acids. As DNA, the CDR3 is TGTGCCAGCTCACAAACGACAGGGGGCTACGAGCAGTACTTC. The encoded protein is CASSQTTGGYEQYF.

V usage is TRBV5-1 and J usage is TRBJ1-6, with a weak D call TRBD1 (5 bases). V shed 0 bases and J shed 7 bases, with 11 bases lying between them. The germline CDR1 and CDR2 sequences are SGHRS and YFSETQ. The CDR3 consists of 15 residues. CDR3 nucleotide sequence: TGCGCCAGCAGCTTGGCTGGGGGAATGAATTCACCCCTCCACTTT. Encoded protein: CASSLAGGMNSPLHF.

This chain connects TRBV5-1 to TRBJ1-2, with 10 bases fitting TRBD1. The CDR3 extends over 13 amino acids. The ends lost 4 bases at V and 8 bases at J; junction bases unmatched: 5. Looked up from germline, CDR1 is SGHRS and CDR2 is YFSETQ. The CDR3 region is CASSRDRGNGYTF. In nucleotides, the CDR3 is TGCGCCAGCAGCAGGGACAGGGGCAACGGCTACACCTTC.

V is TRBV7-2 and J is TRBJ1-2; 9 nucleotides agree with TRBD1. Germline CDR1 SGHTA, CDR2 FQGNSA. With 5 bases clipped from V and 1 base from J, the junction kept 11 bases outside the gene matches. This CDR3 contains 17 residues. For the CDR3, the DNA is TGTGCCAGCAGCCTCGTCACCGGGACAGGGAATAACTATGGCTACACCTTC. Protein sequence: CASSLVTGTGNNYGYTF.

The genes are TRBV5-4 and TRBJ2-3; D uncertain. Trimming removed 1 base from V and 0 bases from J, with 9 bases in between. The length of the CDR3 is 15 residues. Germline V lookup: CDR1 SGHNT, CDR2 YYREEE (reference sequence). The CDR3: CASSLSQMSTDTQYF. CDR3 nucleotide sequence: TGTGCCAGCAGCTTGTCGCAGATGAGCACAGATACGCAGTATTTT.

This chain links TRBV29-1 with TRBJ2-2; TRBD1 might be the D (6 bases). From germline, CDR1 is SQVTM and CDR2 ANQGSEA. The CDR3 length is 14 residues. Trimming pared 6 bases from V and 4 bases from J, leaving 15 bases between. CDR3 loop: CSVDRGSRTGELFF. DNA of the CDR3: TGCAGCGTGGATAGGGGGAGTCGCACCGGGGAGCTGTTTTTT.

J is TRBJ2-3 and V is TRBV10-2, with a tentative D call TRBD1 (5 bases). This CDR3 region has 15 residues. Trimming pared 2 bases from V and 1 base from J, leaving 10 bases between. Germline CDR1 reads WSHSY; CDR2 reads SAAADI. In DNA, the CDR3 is TGCGCCAGCAGTGAGAGGACACTTCGCACAGATACGCAGTATTTT. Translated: CASSERTLRTDTQYF.

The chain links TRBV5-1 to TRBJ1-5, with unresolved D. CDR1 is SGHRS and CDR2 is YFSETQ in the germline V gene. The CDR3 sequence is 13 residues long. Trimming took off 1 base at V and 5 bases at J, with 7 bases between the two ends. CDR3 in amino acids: CASSLFVDQPQHF. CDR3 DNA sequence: TGCGCCAGCAGCTTGTTTGTGGATCAGCCCCAGCATTTT.

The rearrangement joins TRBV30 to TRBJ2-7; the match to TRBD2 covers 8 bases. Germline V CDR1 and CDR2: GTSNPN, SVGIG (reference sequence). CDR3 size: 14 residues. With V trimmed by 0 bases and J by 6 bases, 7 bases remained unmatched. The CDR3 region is CAWSVWTSRAEQYF. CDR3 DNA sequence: TGTGCCTGGAGTGTGTGGACTAGCCGGGCCGAGCAGTACTTC.